The 2 T cell receptor beta chains reported below all come from one sample, sequenced in a study of CD8+ T cells in alopecia areata. The treatment is: oral pan-JAK inhibitor, 5-10 mg twice daily. Following extraction, RNA underwent reverse transcription to cDNA, which served as the sequencing template. Measured with immunoSEQ multiplex PCR; TCRdb has only the in-frame clones, and not every one. The sample includes approximately 200,000 clones, about three fifths of them seen just once. The sequencing here drew on CD4+ T cells sorted from blood, taken at week 4, from a patient treated with tofacitinib. The receptors shown here come from a human donor with alopecia areata.

The J gene is TRBJ2-5, the V gene TRBV28; D is perhaps TRBD1 or TRBD2 (5 bases each). Germline V CDR1 and CDR2: MDHEN, SYDVKM. The CDR3 spans 13 residues. V lost 6 bases and J 3 bases, leaving 11 bases between the germline ends. CDR3 region: CASSPGPEETQYF. The DNA for the CDR3 is TGTGCCAGCAGCCCGGGACCCGAAGAGACCCAGTACTTC.

This clone appeared a single time. The rearrangement joins TRBV29-1 to TRBJ2-7, with TRBD1 identical over 7 bases. V lost 6 bases to trimming and J lost 8 bases; unmatched junction nucleotides: 16. This CDR3 is 14 amino acids long. Germline CDR1 is SQVTM and CDR2 is ANQGSEA. The CDR3 DNA is TGCAGCGTGGCCGAGGGACAGATGCCCTTGAAGCAGTACTTC. It encodes CSVAEGQMPLKQYF.